What follows are 29 T cell receptor beta chains derived from one specimen sequenced in a study of breast tumors, draining lymph nodes, adjacent tissues. One entry per CDR3 protein results from TCRdb running MiXCR on the multiplex PCR reads. The table has roughly 120,000 distinct CDR3 sequences, less than 20% seen once. Samples came from axillary lymph nodes draining the breast cancer. Material for sequencing was axillary lymph node tissue. All receptors come from a female donor with breast cancer. Some clones in this sample may be carry-over from other donors' samples.

There are a few counts of this clonotype. Just one base apart from a much larger clone, this may be a read error. The CDR3 does not end in the conserved phenylalanine or tryptophan, so this is likely a read error. The chain has TRBV12-3 or TRBV12-4 and TRBJ1-3; D is unresolved. The CDR3 is made up of 15 amino acids. V shed 3 bases and J shed 0 bases, with 9 bases lying between them. This CDR3 reads CASSFGQHSGNTIYS. CDR3 nucleotide sequence: TGTGCCAGCAGTTTTGGGCAGCACTCTGGAAACACCATATATTCT.

This clonotype was seen ten or more times. The V gene is TRBV10-3, the J gene TRBJ1-2; D is ambiguous. Deletions cut 4 bases from V and 4 bases from J, with 7 bases between. The V gene's germline CDR1 is ENHRY and CDR2 SYGVKD. The CDR3 totals 12 residues. The DNA for the CDR3 is TGTGCCATCAGTGGTGAGGCCTATGGCTACACCTTC. It yields the protein CAISGEAYGYTF.

Ten or more counts support this clonotype. This rearrangement joins TRBV16 to TRBJ2-1; D is uncertain. Trimming stripped 4 bases from V and 8 bases from J, with 12 bases between. Per the germline V gene, CDR1 is KGHSY and CDR2 is FQNENV. CDR3 size: 13 residues. CDR3 in DNA: TGTGCCAGCAGCCCGAGTCTAGTGGATGAGCAGTTCTTC. It encodes CASSPSLVDEQFF.

Notes on this clonotype: A much larger clone lies one base from this, so it may be a read error. The gene calls are TRBV9 and TRBJ1-4, with D possibly matching TRBD1 (5 bases). Per the germline V gene, CDR1 is SGDLS and CDR2 is YYNGEE. The CDR3 runs to 16 residues. The CDR3 loop is CASSVLGGVTDEKLFF. The CDR3 bases are TGTGCCAGCAGCGTACTAGGAGGGGTAACTGATGAAAAACTGTTTTTT.

At least ten counts were recorded for this clonotype. J is TRBJ2-7 and V is TRBV7-2, with D possibly being TRBD2 (6 bases). Looked up from germline, CDR1 is SGHTA and CDR2 is FQGNSA. This CDR3 contains 17 residues. The germline V and J ends were trimmed by 4 bases and 3 bases, with 22 bases remaining between them. CDR3 residues: CASSSRSAGISFYEQYF. The CDR3 DNA follows: TGTGCCAGCAGCTCCCGCAGCGCGGGGATCTCGTTCTACGAGCAGTACTTC.

This clonotype was observed a single time. The chain joins TRBV28 to TRBJ2-1, with unresolved D. The CDR3 runs 15 residues. Per germline, CDR1 MDHEN and CDR2 SYDVKM. V dropped 2 bases and J dropped 0 bases, with 8 bases sitting between them. The CDR3, as DNA: TGTGCCAGCAGTTTAGGCGAGAGCTCCTACAATGAGCAGTTCTTC. The encoded protein is CASSLGESSYNEQFF.

This clonotype occurred many times. The chain recombines TRBV24-1 with TRBJ2-6; 11 bases are shared with TRBD2. The J segment lost 0 bases and the V segment lost 3 bases, leaving 0 bases of the junction unmatched. The CDR3 sequence is 17 residues long. Germline V CDR1 and CDR2: KGHDR, SFDVKD. CDR3: CATSDTSGSSGANVLTF. As DNA, the CDR3 is TGTGCCACCAGTGATACTAGCGGGAGCTCTGGGGCCAACGTCCTGACTTTC.

The rearrangement uses TRBV3-1 and TRBJ2-1, with D possibly matching TRBD2 (6 bases). The ends were cut back, 0 bases at V and 10 bases at J, with 10 bases in the middle. Germline CDR1 reads LGHDT; CDR2 reads YNNKEL (reference sequence). The CDR3 is 13 residues long. In nucleotides, the CDR3 is TGTGCCAGCAGCCAAGATCCCACTAGCGAGCAGTTCTTC. Protein sequence: CASSQDPTSEQFF.

This clonotype occurred many times. The chain carries TRBV20-1 and TRBJ1-4; 7 bases line up with TRBD1. Germline assignment: CDR1 DFQATT and CDR2 SNEGSKA (reference sequence). The CDR3 has 14 residues. The V segment lost 1 base and the J segment 8 bases; nucleotides outside the gene matches: 7. As DNA, the CDR3 is TGCAGTGCTAGAGGACAGGGCCCCCTCGAAAAACTGTTTTTT. This codes for CSARGQGPLEKLFF.

This clonotype was seen ten or more times. The chain is built from TRBV18 and TRBJ1-3; a weak D match, TRBD1 (6 bases). The CDR3 contains 12 residues. The germline V gene has CDR1 KGHSH and CDR2 LQKENI. V lost 3 bases and J lost 11, with 11 bases in between. CDR3 loop: CASSPDRSAIYF. The CDR3 DNA reads as TGTGCCAGCTCACCGGACAGATCAGCCATATATTTT. The complete variable domain, with remaining parts taken from reference TRBV18 and TRBJ1-3, reads NAGVMQNPRHLVRRRGQEARLRCSPMKGHSHVYWYRQLPEEGLKFMVYLQKENIIDESGMPKERFSAEFPKEGPSILRIQQVVRGDSAAYFCASSPDRSAIYFGEGSWLTVV.

This clonotype was detected many times. The chain joins TRBV4-1 to TRBJ1-2; 7 bases align to TRBD1. Germline-derived CDR1 and CDR2 are MGHRA and YSYEKL. This CDR3 is 15 amino acids long. The V gene end was trimmed by 0 bases and the J gene end by 4 bases; junction bases not matched to a gene: 5. The CDR3 DNA reads as TGCGCCAGCAGCCAAGAAGGCGGGACAGTCTATGGCTACACCTTC. Its translation is CASSQEGGTVYGYTF.

This clonotype was found many times. This rearrangement joins TRBV7-3 to TRBJ1-3; no clear D gene. Germline CDR1 SGHTA, CDR2 FQGTGA. V lost 0 bases, J lost 1 base, and 7 bases lay in between. The CDR3 covers 15 residues. CDR3 region: CASSLTSGSGNTIYF. DNA of the CDR3: TGTGCCAGCAGCTTAACGAGTGGATCTGGAAACACCATATATTTT.

As for this clonotype: A much larger clone lies one base from this, so it may be a read error. V is TRBV19 and J is TRBJ1-5; D not resolved. This CDR3 region has 13 residues. CDR1 and CDR2 from the germline V gene are LNHDA and SQIVND (reference sequence). CDR3 sequence reads: CASSIQTGQPLHF. DNA of the CDR3: TGTGCCAGTAGTATCCAGACCGGTCAGCCCCTGCATTTT.

This clonotype was recorded many times. The V call is TRBV6-5, the J call TRBJ2-7; perhaps TRBD1 as D (5 bases). The CDR3 is 13 residues long. V was cut by 2 bases and J by 4 bases, with 9 bases left in between. The V gene's germline CDR1 is MNHEY and CDR2 SVGAGI. The CDR3 region has the DNA TGTGCCAGCAGTTACGCAGGGTCTTACGAGCAGTACTTC. Amino acid sequence: CASSYAGSYEQYF.

This clonotype was counted ten times or more. The chain is built from TRBV3-1 and TRBJ2-2; TRBD1 might be the D (5 bases). The CDR3 sequence is 14 residues long. The germline gives CDR1 LGHDT, CDR2 YNNKEL (reference sequence). Between the trimmed V and J ends, which lost 6 bases and 2 bases, there was a span of 10 bases. In DNA form, the CDR3 reads TGTGCCAGCAGGGACACTCTAAACACCGGGGAGCTGTTTTTT. Protein product: CASRDTLNTGELFF.

Comment on this clonotype: A read error may be the cause here, since a much bigger clone is one base away. The chain recombines TRBV20-1 with TRBJ2-2, with D possibly being TRBD2 (5 bases). Per the germline V gene, CDR1 is DFQATT and CDR2 is SNEGSKA (reference sequence). This CDR3 comprises 13 residues. DNA for the CDR3: TGCAGCTGGCCTAGCTTTTCCACCGGGGAGCCGTTTTTT. Translation gives CSWPSFSTGEPFF.

On this clonotype itself: Since a much larger clone is just one base distant, this may be a read error. CDR3 residues: CASSSTTGLARGQRDTQYF. The CDR3 DNA sequence: TGCGCCAGCAGCTCTACTACGGGACTAGCGAGGGGGCAAAGAGATACGCAGTATTTT. V gene TRBV5-1 combines with J gene TRBJ2-3; 10 nucleotides align to TRBD2. Trimming at V came to 3 bases and at J to 5 bases, leaving 18 bases not matched to a gene. The length of the CDR3 is 19 residues. The V gene's germline CDR1 is SGHRS and CDR2 YFSETQ.

The V and J genes are TRBV9 and TRBJ1-3; possibly TRBD1 for D (6 bases). The germline CDR1 and CDR2 sequences are SGDLS and YYNGEE. The V and J ends lost 0 bases and 0 bases respectively, with 10 bases between them. The CDR3 has 16 residues. The CDR3 DNA sequence: TGTGCCAGCAGCGTAGGGACAGACCCCTCTGGAAACACCATATATTTT. It is translated as CASSVGTDPSGNTIYF.

Many counts were recorded for this clonotype. This chain links TRBV20-1 with TRBJ2-1, with 8 bases fitting TRBD2. CDR3 length: 16 residues. Germline V gene lookup returns CDR1 DFQATT and CDR2 SNEGSKA (reference sequence). V lost 6 bases and J lost 0; bases outside the gene matches: 10. The CDR3 bases are TGCAGTGCCGACCCGGGGGGGGCCATCTCCTACAATGAGCAGTTCTTC. As protein: CSADPGGAISYNEQFF.

This clonotype was observed a few times. This rearrangement joins TRBV19 to TRBJ1-2; a possible D gene is TRBD1 (6 bases). Trimming removed 3 bases at V and 3 bases at J, with 17 bases between. The CDR3 has 16 residues. Per the germline V gene, CDR1 is LNHDA and CDR2 is SQIVND (reference sequence). CDR3 sequence (DNA): TGTGCCAGTAGTATCAGTGGAACAGGGTGGGACTATGGCTACACCTTC. The encoded protein is CASSISGTGWDYGYTF.

This clonotype was found many times. The V call is TRBV4-1, the J call TRBJ2-7; the D gene is possibly TRBD1 (6 bases). Germline CDR1 is MGHRA and CDR2 is YSYEKL. V lost 2 bases and J lost 2, with 16 bases in between. This CDR3 is built from 16 residues. In DNA form, the CDR3 reads TGCGCCAGCAGCCAAACAGCAGGGGCCCTGACCTACGAGCAGTACTTC. Its translation is CASSQTAGALTYEQYF.

There are many counts of this clonotype. The CDR3: CASLPTSGRYEQYF. The CDR3 DNA sequence: TGTGCCAGCTTACCGACTAGCGGGAGATACGAGCAGTACTTC. The chain joins TRBV6-2 or TRBV6-3 to TRBJ2-7, with 12 bases aligning to TRBD2. Germline lookup yields CDR1 MNHEY and CDR2 SVGEGT. The CDR3 has 14 residues. V was clipped by 8 bases and J by 4 bases; unmatched bases: 6.

Details on this clonotype: A much larger clonotype is one base distant, so this may be a read error. This is likely a read error, given that the CDR3 carries no conserved phenylalanine or tryptophan at its end. This chain joins TRBV24-1 and TRBJ1-4; D may be TRBD1 (5 bases). Germline CDR1 is KGHDR and CDR2 is SFDVKD. V shed 4 bases and J shed 8 bases, with 13 bases lying between them. The CDR3 sequence is 14 residues long. The DNA of the CDR3 is TGTGCCACCAGTGACCCCGCCCAGGGCGAAAAACTGTTTCTT. Protein sequence: CATSDPAQGEKLFL.

This clonotype was found many times. The V gene is TRBV9, the J gene TRBJ2-5; possibly TRBD1 for D (5 bases). Deletions cut 4 bases from V and 3 bases from J, with 13 bases between. CDR1 SGDLS and CDR2 YYNGEE come from the germline V gene. This CDR3 contains 14 residues. The CDR3 sequence: CASSPFLGEETQYF. CDR3 coding DNA: TGTGCCAGCAGCCCTTTTCTAGGGGAAGAGACCCAGTACTTC. Based on the CDR3 plus reference TRBV9 and TRBJ2-5, the full variable domain is DSGVTQTPKHLITATGQRVTLRCSPRSGDLSVYWYQQSLDQGLQFLIQYYNGEERAKGNILERFSAQQFPDLHSELNLSSLELGDSALYFCASSPFLGEETQYFGPGTRLLVL.

For this clonotype: A much larger clone sits a single nucleotide away, making a read error possible. Lacking the conserved final phenylalanine or tryptophan, this CDR3 likely reflects a read error. The chain has TRBV28 and TRBJ2-7, with TRBD1 matching 12 bases. J was trimmed by 4 bases and V by 6 bases; bases with no gene match: 13. Germline loops: CDR1 MDHEN, CDR2 SYDVKM. This CDR3 contains 17 residues. CDR3 sequence: CASRGTPGDRGLYEQYL. CDR3 bases: TGTGCCAGCAGGGGAACTCCTGGGGACAGGGGGCTATACGAGCAGTACCTC.

This clonotype was recorded at least ten times. The chain couples TRBV7-2 to TRBJ1-4, with no clear D. This CDR3 has 12 residues. V lost 1 base to trimming and J lost 8 bases, with 5 bases between them. CDR1 and CDR2 (germline): SGHTA, FQGNSA. The CDR3 coding sequence is TGTGCCAGCAGCTTAGGCCGGGAAAAACTGTTTTTT. It specifies CASSLGREKLFF.

Only one count was recorded for this clonotype. A read error may account for a junction end that differs from germline. The rearrangement joins TRBV20-1 to TRBJ2-1; 10 bases are shared with TRBD2. Germline V lookup: CDR1 DFQATT, CDR2 SNEGSKA (reference sequence). This CDR3 has 15 residues. CDR3 protein: CSARLPSGGYNEQSF. DNA of the CDR3: TGCAGTGCTAGACTCCCTAGCGGGGGCTACAATGAGCAGTCCTTC.

Turning to this clonotype: With a much larger clone just one base away, this may be a read error. V is TRBV5-4 and J is TRBJ1-5; tentative D call: TRBD1 (5 bases). Between the trimmed V and J ends, which lost 5 bases and 4 bases, there was a span of 10 bases. This CDR3 comprises 13 residues. Looked up from germline, CDR1 is SGHNT and CDR2 is YYREEE (reference sequence). Here the CDR3 reads CASSSGRNQPQHF. The DNA of the CDR3 is TGTGCCAGCAGTTCAGGGAGGAATCAGCCCCAGCATTTT.

This clonotype was seen ten or more times. The chain is built from TRBV7-2 and TRBJ1-2; no firm D call. Germline CDR1 and CDR2: SGHTA and FQGNSA. Trimming cost V 2 bases and J 2 bases, with 6 bases left between them. The CDR3 is 13 residues long. This CDR3 reads CASSLKQNYGYTF. For the CDR3, the DNA is TGTGCCAGCAGCTTAAAACAGAACTATGGCTACACCTTC.